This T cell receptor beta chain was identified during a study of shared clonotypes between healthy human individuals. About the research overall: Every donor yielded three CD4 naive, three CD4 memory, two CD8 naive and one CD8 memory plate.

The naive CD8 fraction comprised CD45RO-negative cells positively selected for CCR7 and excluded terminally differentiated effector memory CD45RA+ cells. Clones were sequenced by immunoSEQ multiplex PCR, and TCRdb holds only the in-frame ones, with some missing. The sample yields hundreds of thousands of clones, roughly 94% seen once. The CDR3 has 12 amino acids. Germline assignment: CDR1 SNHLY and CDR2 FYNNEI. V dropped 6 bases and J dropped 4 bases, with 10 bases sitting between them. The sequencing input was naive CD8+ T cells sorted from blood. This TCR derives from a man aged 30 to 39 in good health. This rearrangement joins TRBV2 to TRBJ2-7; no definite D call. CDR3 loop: CASRTGRYEQYF. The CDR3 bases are TGTGCCAGCAGAACTGGAAGGTACGAGCAGTACTTC.